This T cell receptor (beta chain) originates from a study of monozygotic twins with inflammatory bowel disease. TCRdb re-called the 5' RACE reads; every CDR3 protein appears as one record, without DNA. This sample's table reports about 200,000 distinct CDR3 sequences. This TCR derives from a human donor with ulcerative colitis or Crohn's disease, or a healthy co-twin of an affected twin (not recorded which). The specimen sequenced was blood.

The CDR3: CAYRKSSTDTQYF. The chain uses TRBV30 and TRBJ2-3. The CDR3 has 13 amino acids. In germline, CDR1 is GTSNPN, CDR2 SVGIG (reference sequence). The whole variable domain, remainder taken from reference TRBV30 and TRBJ2-3, is SQTIHQWPATLVQPVGSPLSLECTVEGTSNPNLYWYRQAAGRGLQLLFYSVGIGQISSEVPQNLSASRPQDRQFILSSKKLLLSDSGFYLCAYRKSSTDTQYFGPGTRLTVL.